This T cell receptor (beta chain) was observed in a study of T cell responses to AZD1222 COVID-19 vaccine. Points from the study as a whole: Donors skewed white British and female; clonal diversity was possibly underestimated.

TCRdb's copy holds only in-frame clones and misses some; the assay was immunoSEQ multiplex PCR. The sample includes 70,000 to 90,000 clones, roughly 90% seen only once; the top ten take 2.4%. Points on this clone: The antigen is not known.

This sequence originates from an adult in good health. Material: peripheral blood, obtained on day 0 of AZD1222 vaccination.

The CDR3 DNA reads TGTGCCAGCAGTCGCACCCAGACAAACAACTATGGCTACACCTTC. It specifies CASSRTQTNNYGYTF. This chain joins TRBV5-6 and TRBJ1-2; no definite D call. Germline V gives CDR1 SGHDT, CDR2 YYEEEE. V lost 5 bases and J 2 bases, leaving 16 bases between the germline ends. The length of the CDR3 is 15 residues.